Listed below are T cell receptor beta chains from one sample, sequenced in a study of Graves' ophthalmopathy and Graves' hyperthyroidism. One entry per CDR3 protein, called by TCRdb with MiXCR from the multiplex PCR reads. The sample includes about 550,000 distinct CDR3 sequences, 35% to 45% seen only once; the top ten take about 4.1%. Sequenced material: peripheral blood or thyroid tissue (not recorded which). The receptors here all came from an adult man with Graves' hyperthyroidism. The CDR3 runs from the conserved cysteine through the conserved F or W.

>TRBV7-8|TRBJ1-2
CASSQSRDRSGLAF
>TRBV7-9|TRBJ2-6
CASSQGQPGANVLTF
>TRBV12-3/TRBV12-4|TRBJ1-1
CASIETGRGNTEAFF
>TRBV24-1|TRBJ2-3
CATSDSPSTDTQYF
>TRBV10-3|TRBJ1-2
CAISLQGAPNYGYTF
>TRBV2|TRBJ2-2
CASSLYGANTGELFF
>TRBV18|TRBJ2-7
CASPPQTYYEQYF
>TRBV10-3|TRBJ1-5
CATRDSAHRNQPQHF
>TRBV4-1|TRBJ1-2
CASSLREDYGYTF
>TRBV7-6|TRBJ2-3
CASSPPPGLSNTQYF
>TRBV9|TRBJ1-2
CASSVPGGVPDGYTF
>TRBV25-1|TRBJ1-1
CAITGGTEAFF
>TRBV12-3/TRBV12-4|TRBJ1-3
CASSLAGQPSGNTIYF
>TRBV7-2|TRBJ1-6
CASSLLSEVSYNSPLHF
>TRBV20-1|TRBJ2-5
CSALGGGALETQYF
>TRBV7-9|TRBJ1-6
CASSGALGSPLHF
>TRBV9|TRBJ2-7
CASSVGGSEQYF
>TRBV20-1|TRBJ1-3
CSARVPLRVGTGGNTIYF
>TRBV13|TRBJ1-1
CASSALPGQGSNTEAFF
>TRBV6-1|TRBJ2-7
CASKTGTGTYEQYF
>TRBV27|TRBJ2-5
CASRVTGQETQYF
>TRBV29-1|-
CSVRAGGPGEQFF
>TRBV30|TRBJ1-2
CAWSVGGGMDGYTF
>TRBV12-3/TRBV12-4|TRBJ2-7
CASSFGGDTYEQCF
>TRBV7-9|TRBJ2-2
CATPGGDRGELFF
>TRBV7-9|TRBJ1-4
CASSPRQSNEKLFF
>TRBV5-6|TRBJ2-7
CASSSPRGRTGAYEQYF
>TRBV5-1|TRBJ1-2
CASSLTEKTNYGYTF
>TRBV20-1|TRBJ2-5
CSGYGPTQETQYF
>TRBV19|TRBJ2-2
CSSSISENTGELFF
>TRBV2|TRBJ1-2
CASKGQGGYGYTF
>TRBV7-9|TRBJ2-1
CASSLGTTGRGNEQFF
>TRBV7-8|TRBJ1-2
CASSRGAATENYGYTF
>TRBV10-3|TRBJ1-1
CAISGYRGTGAEAFF
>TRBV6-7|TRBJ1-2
CASSYSSPLSEKGRSRYGYTF
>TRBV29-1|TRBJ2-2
CSVIPGVANTGELFF
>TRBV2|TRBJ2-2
CASRVGGDTGELFF
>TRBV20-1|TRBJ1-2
CSAFKGQGANYGYTF
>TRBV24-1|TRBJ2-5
CATGDRAGVDETQYF
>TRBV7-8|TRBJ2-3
CASAKGRDTQYF
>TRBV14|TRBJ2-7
CASSQGDSGVSCEQYF
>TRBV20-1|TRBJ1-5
CSARDQSRGSAEHF
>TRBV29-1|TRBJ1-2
CSARTPQYYGYTF
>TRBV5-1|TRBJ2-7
CASSLGHQIYEQYF
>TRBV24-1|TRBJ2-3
CATSDPGQGEDTQYF
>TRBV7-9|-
CASSFVESSYNEQYF
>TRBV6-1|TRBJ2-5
CASSLEWTAEETQYF
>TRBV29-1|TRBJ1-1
CSVLADTEAFF
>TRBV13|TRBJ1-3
CASSLRGTGNTIYF